This T cell receptor (beta chain) was identified in a study of T cell repertoires in cytomegalovirus infection. CDR1 and CDR2 from the germline V gene are LNHDA and SQIVND (reference sequence). The CDR3 has 16 amino acids. MiXCR, run by TCRdb on the reads, gives a single entry per CDR3 protein. The repertoire holds about 740,000 distinct CDR3 sequences, with 35% as singletons. This clonotype was counted a single time. One end of the junction does not line up with germline, which may come from a read error. The receptor's source is a human donor in good health (CMV status not recorded). Some clones in this sample may be carry-over from other donors' samples. Specimen: PBMCs. J is TRBJ2-2 and V is TRBV19, with 8 bases lining up with TRBD2. CDR3: CAISIVSGSGTGELFF. The CDR3 DNA reads as TGTGCCATTAGTATAGTAAGCGGGAGCGGTACCGGGGAGCTGTTTTTT.